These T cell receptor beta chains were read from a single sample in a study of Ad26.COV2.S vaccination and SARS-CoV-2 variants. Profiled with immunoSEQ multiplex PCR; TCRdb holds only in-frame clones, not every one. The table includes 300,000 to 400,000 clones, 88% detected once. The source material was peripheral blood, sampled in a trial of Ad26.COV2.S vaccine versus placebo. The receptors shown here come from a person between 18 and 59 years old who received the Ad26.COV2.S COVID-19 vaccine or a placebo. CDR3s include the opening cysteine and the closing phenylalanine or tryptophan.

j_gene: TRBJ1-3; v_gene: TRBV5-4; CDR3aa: CASSDRTGNTIYF
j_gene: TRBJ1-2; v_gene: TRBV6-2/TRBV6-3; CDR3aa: CASSKDRVPANYGYTF
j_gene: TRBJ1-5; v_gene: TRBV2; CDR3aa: CASSDTSNQPQHF
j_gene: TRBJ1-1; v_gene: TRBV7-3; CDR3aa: CATSIDDRDRGFGTEAFF
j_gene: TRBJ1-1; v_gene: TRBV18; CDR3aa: CASPRPGQRNTEAFF
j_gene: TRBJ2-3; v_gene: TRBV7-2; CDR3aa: CASSELLAGVADTQYF
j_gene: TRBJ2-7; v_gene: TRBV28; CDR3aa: CASSYSGTGSPDEQYF
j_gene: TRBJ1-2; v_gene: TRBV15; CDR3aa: CATSRDYTGGYTF
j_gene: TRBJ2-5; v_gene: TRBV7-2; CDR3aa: CASRNIFETSENQETQYF
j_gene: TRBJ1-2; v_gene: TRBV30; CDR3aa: CASPRQGSYGYTF
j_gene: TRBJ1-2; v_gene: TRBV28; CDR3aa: CASRDTTVGYTF
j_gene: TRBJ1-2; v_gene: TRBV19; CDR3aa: CASNHRTGFYGYTF
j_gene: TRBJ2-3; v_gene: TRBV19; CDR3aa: CASTSSGGETDTQYF
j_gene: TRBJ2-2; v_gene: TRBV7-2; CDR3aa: CASKGRITGELFF
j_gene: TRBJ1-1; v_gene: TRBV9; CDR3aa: CASSGTGGFTEAFF
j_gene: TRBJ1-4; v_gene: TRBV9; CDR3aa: CASSGPGTEKLFF
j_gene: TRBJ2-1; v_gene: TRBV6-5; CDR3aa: CVASRVRDNEQFF
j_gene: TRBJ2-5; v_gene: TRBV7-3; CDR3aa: CASSPGGLAGARETQYF
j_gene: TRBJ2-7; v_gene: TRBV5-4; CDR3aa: CASSLNRGYEQYF
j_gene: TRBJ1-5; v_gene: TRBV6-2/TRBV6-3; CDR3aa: CASSYVKSNQPQHF